This entry concerns a single TCR beta chain. The data belong to a study of blood T cell repertoires in COVID-19. CDR3 size: 15 residues. Trimming shortened V by 7 bases and J by 3 bases, and 18 bases separated the two germline ends. CDR1 and CDR2 from the germline V gene are SGHTA and FQGNSA. Per the study methods: It was from reference gene primer amplification that nucleated cell counts were estimated. The data were produced by immunoSEQ multiplex PCR, yet TCRdb's version contains in-frame clones alone and is incomplete. V and J calls and clone size are those listed in that table; D and trimming were worked out from the DNA. Among tens of thousands of clones listed, roughly four fifths were seen once.

What was sequenced was peripheral blood. The V and J genes are TRBV7-2 and TRBJ2-5; possible D gene TRBD2, 6 bases. The TCR comes from an elderly man with COVID-19, enrolled during active disease. Written as DNA, the CDR3 is TGTGCCAGCACAAAGGGTAGGAGGGAGGAAGAGACCCAGTACTTC. As protein: CASTKGRREEETQYF.